This T cell receptor (beta chain) emerged from a study of T cells in Graves' hyperthyroidism and ophthalmopathy. Study findings and constraints: A 13 V-J model separated ophthalmopathy from stable hyperthyroidism.

As for this clonotype: What it recognizes is unknown.

More than 8.5 ml of fresh peripheral blood supplied the PBMCs. RNA transcripts yielded amplified TCR beta CDR3 regions. The TCR CDR3 was amplified in a first-round RT-PCR using the HTBI primer set. TCRdb reanalysed the multiplex PCR reads using MiXCR and keeps one entry per CDR3 protein. In the table there are approximately 420,000 distinct CDR3 sequences, roughly 13% of which are singletons. The germline CDR1 and CDR2 sequences are MDHEN and SYDVKM. CDR3 length: 14 residues. Trimming took off 6 bases at V and 6 bases at J, with 17 bases between the two ends. This TCR was recovered from a woman under 30 with Graves' hyperthyroidism. This chain links TRBV28 with TRBJ1-1; D is perhaps TRBD1 (5 bases). The sequencing input was blood. This CDR3 is CASSSWGRDPEAFF. Here the CDR3 DNA reads TGTGCCAGCAGCTCGTGGGGCAGGGACCCTGAAGCTTTCTTT.